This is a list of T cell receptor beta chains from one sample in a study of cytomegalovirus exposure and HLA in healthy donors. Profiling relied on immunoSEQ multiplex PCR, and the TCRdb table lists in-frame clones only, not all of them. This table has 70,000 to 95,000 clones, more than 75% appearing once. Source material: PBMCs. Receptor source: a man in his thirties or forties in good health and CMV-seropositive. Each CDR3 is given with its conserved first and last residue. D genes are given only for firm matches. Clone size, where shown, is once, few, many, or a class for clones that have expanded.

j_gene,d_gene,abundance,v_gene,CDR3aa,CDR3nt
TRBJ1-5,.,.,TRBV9,CASSGGGDHQPQHF,TGTGCCAGCAGCGGCGGCGGGGACCATCAGCCCCAGCATTTT
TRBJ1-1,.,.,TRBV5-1,CASSRGGGGTEAFF,TGCGCCAGCAGCCGTGGAGGGGGGGGGACTGAAGCTTTCTTT
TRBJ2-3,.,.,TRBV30,CACPQGAGLTDTQYF,TGTGCCTGTCCCCAAGGCGCGGGACTCACAGATACGCAGTATTTT
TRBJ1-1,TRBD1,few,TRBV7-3,CASSAQGGRHTEAFF,TGTGCCAGCAGCGCACAGGGGGGACGGCACACTGAAGCTTTCTTT
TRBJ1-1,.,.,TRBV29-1,CSVRVNTEAFF,TGCAGCGTACGGGTGAACACTGAAGCTTTCTTT
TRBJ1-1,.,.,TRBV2,CASSEFQPGNTEAFF,TGTGCCAGCAGTGAATTCCAGCCGGGGAACACTGAAGCTTTCTTT
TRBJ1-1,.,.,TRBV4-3,CASSQDELADSDGEAFF,TGCGCCAGCAGCCAAGACGAGTTAGCAGACTCCGACGGTGAAGCTTTCTTT
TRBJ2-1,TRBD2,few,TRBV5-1,CASSRGLAGGGKQFF,TGCGCCAGCAGCCGGGGACTAGCGGGGGGCGGTAAGCAGTTCTTC
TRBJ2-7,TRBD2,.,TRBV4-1,CASSPTSGMAAYEQYF,TGCGCCAGCAGCCCGACTAGCGGAATGGCCGCCTACGAGCAGTACTTC
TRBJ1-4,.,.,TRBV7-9,CASSFLRDTNEKLFF,TGTGCCAGCAGCTTTCTCAGGGATACTAATGAAAAACTGTTTTTT
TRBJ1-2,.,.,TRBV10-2,CASSVLPSLGQNYGYTF,TGCGCCAGCAGTGTTCTCCCAAGTCTAGGACAGAACTATGGCTACACCTTC
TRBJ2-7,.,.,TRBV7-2,CASSPSSTSSYEQYF,TGTGCCAGCAGCCCAAGCTCCACCTCCTCCTACGAGCAGTACTTC
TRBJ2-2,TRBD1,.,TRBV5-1,CASSLATPGTGNTGELFF,TGCGCCAGCAGCTTGGCCACCCCCGGGACAGGGAACACCGGGGAGCTGTTTTTT
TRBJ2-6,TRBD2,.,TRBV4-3,CASSPSGGEAGANVLTF,TGCGCCAGCAGCCCCAGCGGGGGGGAAGCTGGGGCCAACGTCCTGACTTTC
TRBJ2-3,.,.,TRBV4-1,CASSQATLPDTQYF,TGCGCCAGCAGCCAAGCTACGCTACCAGATACGCAGTATTTT
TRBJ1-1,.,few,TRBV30,CAWRRGSEAFF,TGTGCCTGGAGACGGGGGTCTGAAGCTTTCTTT
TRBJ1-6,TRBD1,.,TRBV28,CASSLIQGANNSPLHF,TGTGCCAGCAGTTTAATACAGGGGGCCAATAATTCACCCCTCCACTTT
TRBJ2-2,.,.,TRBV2,CASSLDTGELFF,TGTGCCAGCAGCTTAGACACCGGGGAGCTGTTTTTT
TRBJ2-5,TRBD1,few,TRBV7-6,CASSLGTGVETQYF,TGTGCCAGCAGCTTAGGGACAGGGGTGGAGACCCAGTACTTC
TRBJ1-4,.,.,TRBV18,CASSPLGRTGNEKLFF,TGTGCCAGCTCACCACTCGGACGAACGGGAAATGAAAAACTGTTTTTT
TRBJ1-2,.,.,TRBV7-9,CASSERLGSWGYTF,TGTGCCAGCAGTGAACGGCTGGGGAGCTGGGGCTACACCTTC
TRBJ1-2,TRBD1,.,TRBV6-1,CASSVRTGDYGYTF,TGTGCCAGCAGCGTAAGGACAGGGGACTATGGCTACACCTTC
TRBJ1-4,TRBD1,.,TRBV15,CATSRGTGGTSTNEKLFF,TGTGCCACCAGCAGGGGGACAGGCGGAACTTCAACTAATGAAAAACTGTTTTTT
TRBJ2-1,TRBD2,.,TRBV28,CASRTRTSGRNEQFF,TGTGCCAGCAGGACCCGGACTAGCGGGAGGAATGAGCAGTTCTTC
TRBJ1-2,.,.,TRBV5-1,CASSSGRVPYGYTF,TGCGCCAGCAGCTCCGGCAGGGTCCCCTATGGCTACACCTTC
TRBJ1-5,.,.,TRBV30,CAWSKGGQPQHF,TGTGCCTGGAGTAAAGGGGGACAGCCCCAGCATTTT
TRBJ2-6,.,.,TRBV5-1,CASSYLRGANVLTF,TGCGCCAGCAGTTACCTAAGAGGGGCCAACGTCCTGACTTTC
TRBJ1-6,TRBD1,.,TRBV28,CASRYPGTVLNSPLHF,TGTGCCAGCAGATATCCAGGGACAGTCCTTAATTCACCCCTCCACTTT
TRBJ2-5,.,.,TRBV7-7,CASSLGKRETQYF,TGTGCTAGCAGCTTAGGGAAGCGAGAGACCCAGTACTTC